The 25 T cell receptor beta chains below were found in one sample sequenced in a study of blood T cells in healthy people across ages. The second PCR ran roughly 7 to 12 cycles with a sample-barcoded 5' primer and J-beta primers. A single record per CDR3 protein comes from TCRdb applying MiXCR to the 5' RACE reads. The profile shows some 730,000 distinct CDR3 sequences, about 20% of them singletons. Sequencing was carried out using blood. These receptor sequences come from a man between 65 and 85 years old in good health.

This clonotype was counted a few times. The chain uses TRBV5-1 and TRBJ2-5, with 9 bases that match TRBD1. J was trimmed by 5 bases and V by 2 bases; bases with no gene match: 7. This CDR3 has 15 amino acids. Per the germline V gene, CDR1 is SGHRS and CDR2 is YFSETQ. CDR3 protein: CASSLTGGFWETQYF. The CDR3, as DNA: TGCGCCAGCAGCTTAACAGGGGGCTTTTGGGAGACCCAGTACTTC.

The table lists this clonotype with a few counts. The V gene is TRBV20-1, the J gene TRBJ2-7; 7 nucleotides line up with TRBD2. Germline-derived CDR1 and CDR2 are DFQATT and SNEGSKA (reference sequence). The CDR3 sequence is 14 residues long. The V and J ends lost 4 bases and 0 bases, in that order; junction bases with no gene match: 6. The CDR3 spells CSATTSASSYEQYF. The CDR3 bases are TGCAGTGCTACCACTAGCGCGAGCTCCTACGAGCAGTACTTC.

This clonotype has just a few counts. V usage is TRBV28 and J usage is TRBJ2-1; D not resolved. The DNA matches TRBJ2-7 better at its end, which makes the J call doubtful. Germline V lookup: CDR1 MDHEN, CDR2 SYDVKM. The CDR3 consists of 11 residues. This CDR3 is CASSPRVGQYF. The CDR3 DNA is TGTGCCAGCAGTCCCCGTGTGGGGCAGTACTTC.

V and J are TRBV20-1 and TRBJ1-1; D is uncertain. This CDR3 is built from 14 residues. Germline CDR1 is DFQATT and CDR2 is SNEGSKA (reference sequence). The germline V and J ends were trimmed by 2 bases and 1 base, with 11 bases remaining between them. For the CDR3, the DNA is TGCAGTGCTAGATTGCCCTCCGGGAACACTGAAGCTTTCTTT. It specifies CSARLPSGNTEAFF.

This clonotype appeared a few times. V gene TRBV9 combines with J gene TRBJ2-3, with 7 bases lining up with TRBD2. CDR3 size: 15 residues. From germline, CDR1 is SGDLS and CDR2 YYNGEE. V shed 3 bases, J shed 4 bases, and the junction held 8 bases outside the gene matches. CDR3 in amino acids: CASSETSFEADTQYF. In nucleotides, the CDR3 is TGTGCCAGCAGCGAGACTAGCTTCGAAGCAGATACGCAGTATTTT. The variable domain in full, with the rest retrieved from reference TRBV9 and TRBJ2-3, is DSGVTQTPKHLITATGQRVTLRCSPRSGDLSVYWYQQSLDQGLQFLIQYYNGEERAKGNILERFSAQQFPDLHSELNLSSLELGDSALYFCASSETSFEADTQYFGPGTRLTVL.

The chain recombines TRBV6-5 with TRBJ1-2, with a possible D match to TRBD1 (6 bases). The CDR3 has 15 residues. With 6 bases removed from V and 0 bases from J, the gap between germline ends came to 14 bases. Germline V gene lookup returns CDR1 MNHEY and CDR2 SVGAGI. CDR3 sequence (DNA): TGTGCCAGCAGGGGGGCCCCTGGATCTAACTATGGCTACACCTTC. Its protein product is CASRGAPGSNYGYTF.

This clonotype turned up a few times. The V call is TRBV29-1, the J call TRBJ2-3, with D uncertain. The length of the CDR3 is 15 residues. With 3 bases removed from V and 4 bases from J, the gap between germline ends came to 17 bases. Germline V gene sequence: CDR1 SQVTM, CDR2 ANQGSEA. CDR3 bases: TGCAGCGTTGAGCTAGGATTTGGTGCCCCAGATACGCAGTATTTT. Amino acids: CSVELGFGAPDTQYF.

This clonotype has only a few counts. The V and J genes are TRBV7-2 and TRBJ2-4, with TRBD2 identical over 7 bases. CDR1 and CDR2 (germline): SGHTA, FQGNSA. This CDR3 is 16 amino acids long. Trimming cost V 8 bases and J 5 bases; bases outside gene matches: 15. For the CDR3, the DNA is TGTGCCAGCTACCCCTGGGGCGGGAGCCTCCAAAACATTCAGTACTTC. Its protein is CASYPWGGSLQNIQYF.

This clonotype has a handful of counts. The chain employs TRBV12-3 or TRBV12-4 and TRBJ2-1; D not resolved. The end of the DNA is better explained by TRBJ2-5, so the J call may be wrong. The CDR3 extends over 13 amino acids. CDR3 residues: CASSFSLGETQYF. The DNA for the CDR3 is TGTGCCAGCAGTTTTTCCCTTGGGGAGACCCAGTACTTC.

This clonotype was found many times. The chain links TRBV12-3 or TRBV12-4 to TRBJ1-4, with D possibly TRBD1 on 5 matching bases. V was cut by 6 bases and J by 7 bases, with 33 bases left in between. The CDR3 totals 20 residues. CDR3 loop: CASRLVLGAYYVRASEKLFF. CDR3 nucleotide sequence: TGTGCCAGCAGACTGGTCCTCGGGGCCTACTATGTTCGGGCTAGTGAAAAACTGTTTTTT.

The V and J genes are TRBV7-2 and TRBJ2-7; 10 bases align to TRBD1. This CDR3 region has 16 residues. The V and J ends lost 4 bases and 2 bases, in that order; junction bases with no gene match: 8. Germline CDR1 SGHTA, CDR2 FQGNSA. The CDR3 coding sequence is TGTGCCAGCAGCTCAGGGGGACAGGGGACAACCTACGAGCAGTACGTC. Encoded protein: CASSSGGQGTTYEQYV.

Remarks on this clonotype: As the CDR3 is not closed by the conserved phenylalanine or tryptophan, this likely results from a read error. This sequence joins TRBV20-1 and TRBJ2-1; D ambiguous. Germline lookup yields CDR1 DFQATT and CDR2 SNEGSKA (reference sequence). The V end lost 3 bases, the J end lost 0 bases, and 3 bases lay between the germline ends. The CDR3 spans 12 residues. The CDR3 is CSASDSYNEQFS. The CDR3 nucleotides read TGCAGTGCTAGCGACTCCTACAATGAGCAGTTCTCC.

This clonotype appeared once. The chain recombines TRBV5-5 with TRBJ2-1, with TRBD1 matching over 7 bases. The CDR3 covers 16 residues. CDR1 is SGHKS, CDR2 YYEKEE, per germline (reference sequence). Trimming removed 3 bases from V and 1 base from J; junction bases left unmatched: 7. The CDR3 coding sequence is TGTGCCAGCAGCTCAACTACAGGGGAATCCTACAATGAGCAGTTCTTC. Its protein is CASSSTTGESYNEQFF.

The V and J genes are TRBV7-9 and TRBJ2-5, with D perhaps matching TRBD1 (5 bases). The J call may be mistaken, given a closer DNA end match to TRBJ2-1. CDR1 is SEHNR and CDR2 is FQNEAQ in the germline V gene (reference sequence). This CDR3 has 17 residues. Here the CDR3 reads CASSQSRPYGAGNEQFF. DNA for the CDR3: TGTGCCAGCAGCCAAAGCCGCCCATATGGGGCCGGCAATGAGCAGTTCTTC.

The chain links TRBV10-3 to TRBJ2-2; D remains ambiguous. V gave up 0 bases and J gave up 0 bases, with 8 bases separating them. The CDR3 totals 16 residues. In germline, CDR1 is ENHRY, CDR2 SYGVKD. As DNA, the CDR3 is TGTGCCATCAGTGAGTCGGGTTTAACGAACACCGGGGAGCTGTTTTTT. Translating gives CAISESGLTNTGELFF.

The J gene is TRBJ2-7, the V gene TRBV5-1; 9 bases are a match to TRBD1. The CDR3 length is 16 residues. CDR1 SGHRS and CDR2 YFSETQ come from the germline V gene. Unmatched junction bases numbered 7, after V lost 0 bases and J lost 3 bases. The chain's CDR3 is CASSLGPGTGFYEQYF. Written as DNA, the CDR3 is TGCGCCAGCAGCTTGGGTCCCGGGACAGGGTTCTACGAGCAGTACTTC.

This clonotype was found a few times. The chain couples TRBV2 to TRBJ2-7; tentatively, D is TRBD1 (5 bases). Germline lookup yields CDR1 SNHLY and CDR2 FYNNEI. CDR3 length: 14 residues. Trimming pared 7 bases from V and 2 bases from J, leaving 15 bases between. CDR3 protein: CASMERTQTYEQYF. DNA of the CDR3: TGTGCCAGCATGGAGAGGACACAGACCTACGAGCAGTACTTC.

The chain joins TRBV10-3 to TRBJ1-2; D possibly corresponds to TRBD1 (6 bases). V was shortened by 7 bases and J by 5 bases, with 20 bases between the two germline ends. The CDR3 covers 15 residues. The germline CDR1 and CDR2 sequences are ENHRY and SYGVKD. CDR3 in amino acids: CAINQEGEIGYGYTF. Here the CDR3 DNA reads TGTGCCATCAATCAGGAGGGGGAGATCGGTTATGGCTACACCTTC.

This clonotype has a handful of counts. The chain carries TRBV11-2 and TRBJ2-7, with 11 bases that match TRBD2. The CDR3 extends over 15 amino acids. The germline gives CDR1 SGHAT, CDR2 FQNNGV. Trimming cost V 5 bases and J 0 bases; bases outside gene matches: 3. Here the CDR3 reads CASSMTSGNSYEQYV. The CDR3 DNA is TGTGCCAGCAGCATGACTAGCGGGAACTCCTACGAGCAGTACGTC.

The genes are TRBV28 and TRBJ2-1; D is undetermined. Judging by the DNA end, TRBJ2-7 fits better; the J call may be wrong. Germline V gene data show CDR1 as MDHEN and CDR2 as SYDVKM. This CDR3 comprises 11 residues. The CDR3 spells CASSFSREQYF. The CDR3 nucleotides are TGTGCCAGCAGTTTTTCTCGCGAGCAGTACTTC.

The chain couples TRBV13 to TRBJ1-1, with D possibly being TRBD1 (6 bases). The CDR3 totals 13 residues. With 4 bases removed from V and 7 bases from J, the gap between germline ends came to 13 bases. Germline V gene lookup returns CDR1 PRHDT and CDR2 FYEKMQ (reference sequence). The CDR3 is CASSSGQQIEAFF. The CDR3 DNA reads TGTGCCAGCAGCTCGGGACAACAAATTGAAGCTTTCTTT.

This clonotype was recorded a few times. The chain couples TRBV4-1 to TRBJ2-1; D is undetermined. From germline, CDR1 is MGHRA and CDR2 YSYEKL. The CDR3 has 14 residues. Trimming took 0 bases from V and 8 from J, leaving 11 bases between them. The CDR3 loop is CASSQETPPDEQFF. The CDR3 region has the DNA TGCGCCAGCAGCCAAGAAACTCCCCCCGATGAGCAGTTCTTC.

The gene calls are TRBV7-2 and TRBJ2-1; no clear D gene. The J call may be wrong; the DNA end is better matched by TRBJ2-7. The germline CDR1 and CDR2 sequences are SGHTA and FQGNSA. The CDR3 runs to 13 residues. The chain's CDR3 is CASSLNGVYEQYV. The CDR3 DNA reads TGTGCCAGCAGCCTAAACGGAGTCTACGAGCAGTACGTC.

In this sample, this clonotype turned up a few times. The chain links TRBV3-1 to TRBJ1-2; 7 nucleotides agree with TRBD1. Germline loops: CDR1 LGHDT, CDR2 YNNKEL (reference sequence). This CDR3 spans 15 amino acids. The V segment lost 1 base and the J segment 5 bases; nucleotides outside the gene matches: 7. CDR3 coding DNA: TGTGCCAGCAGCCAAGTTCCGGACAGGTCATATGGCTACACCTTC. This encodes CASSQVPDRSYGYTF.

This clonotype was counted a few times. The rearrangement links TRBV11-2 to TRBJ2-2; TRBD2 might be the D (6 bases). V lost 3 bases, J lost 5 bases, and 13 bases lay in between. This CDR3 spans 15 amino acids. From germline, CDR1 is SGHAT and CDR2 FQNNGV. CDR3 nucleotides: TGTGCCAGCAGCTTGAGGCGGGGAGGTACCGGGGAGCTGTTTTTT. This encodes CASSLRRGGTGELFF.